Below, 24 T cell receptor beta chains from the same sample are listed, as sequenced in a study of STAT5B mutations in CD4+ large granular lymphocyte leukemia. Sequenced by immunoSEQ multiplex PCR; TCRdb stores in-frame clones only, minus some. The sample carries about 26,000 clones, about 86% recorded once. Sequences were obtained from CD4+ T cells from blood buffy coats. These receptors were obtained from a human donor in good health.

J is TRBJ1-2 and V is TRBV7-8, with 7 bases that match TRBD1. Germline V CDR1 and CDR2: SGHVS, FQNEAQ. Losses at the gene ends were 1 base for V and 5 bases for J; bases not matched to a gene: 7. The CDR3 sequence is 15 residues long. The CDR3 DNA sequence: TGTGCCAGCAGCTTAGTAGGGGGCGGGCTGTATGGCTACACCTTC. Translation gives CASSLVGGGLYGYTF. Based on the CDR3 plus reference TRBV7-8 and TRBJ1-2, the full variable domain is GAGVSQSPRYKVAKRGQDVALRCDPISGHVSLFWYQQALGQGPEFLTYFQNEAQLDKSGLPSDRFFAERPEGSVSTLKIQRTQQEDSAVYLCASSLVGGGLYGYTFGSGTRLTVV.

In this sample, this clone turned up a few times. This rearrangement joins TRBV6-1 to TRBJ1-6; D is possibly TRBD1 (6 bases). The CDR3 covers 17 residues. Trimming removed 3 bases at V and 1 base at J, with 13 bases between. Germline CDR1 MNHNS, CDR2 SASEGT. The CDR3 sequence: CASSDGRGKSYNSPLHF. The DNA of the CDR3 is TGTGCCAGCAGTGATGGCAGGGGAAAGTCCTATAATTCACCCCTCCACTTT.

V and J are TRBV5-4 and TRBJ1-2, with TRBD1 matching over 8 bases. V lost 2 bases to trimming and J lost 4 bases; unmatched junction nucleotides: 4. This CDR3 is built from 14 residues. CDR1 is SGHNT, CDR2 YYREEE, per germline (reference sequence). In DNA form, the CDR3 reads TGTGCCAGCAGCTTACCTACAGGGGGCTATGGCTACACCTTC. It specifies CASSLPTGGYGYTF.

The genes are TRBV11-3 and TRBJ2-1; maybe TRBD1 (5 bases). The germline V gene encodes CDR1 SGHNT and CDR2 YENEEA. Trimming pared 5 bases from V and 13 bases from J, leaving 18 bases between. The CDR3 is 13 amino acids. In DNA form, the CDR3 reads TGTGCCAGCAGCACAGGAGTGGGTACAGGACAGTTCTTC. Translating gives CASSTGVGTGQFF. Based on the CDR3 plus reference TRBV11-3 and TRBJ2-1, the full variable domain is EAGVVQSPRYKIIEKKQPVAFWCNPISGHNTLYWYLQNLGQGPELLIRYENEEAVDDSQLPKDRFSAERLKGVDSTLKIQPAELGDSAVYLCASSTGVGTGQFFGPGTRLTVL.

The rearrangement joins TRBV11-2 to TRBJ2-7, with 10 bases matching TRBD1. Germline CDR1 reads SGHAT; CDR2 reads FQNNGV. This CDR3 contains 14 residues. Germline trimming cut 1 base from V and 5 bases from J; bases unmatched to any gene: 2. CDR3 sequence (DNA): TGTGCCAGCAGCTTAGGGGGGACAGGGGACGAGCAGTACGTC. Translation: CASSLGGTGDEQYV.

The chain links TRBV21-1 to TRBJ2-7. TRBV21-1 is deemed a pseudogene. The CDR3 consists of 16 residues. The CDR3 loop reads CASSNEAHRTPYEQYV. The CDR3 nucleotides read TGTGCCAGCAGCAACGAAGCCCACAGGACTCCCTACGAGCAGTACGTC.

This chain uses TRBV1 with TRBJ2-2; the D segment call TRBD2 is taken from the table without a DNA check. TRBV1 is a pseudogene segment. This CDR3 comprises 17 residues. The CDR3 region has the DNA TGCACCAGCAGCCAAGAGCTGGTCCGGGGTCCCCCCGGGGAGCTGTTTTTT. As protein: CTSSQELVRGPPGELFF.

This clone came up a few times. For the CDR3, the DNA is TGTGCCAGCAAAGATCAGCATAATGAAAAACTGTTTTTT. It is translated as CASKDQHNEKLFF. The rearrangement links TRBV21-1 to TRBJ1-4. TRBV21-1 is a documented pseudogene. This CDR3 spans 13 amino acids.

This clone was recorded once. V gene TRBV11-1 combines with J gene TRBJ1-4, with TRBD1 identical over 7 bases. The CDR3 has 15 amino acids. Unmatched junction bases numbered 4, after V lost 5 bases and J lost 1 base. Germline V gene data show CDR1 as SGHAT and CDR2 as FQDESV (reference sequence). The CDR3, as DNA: TGTGCCAGCAGCCTACGACAGGGAACTAATGAAAAACTGTTTTTT. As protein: CASSLRQGTNEKLFF. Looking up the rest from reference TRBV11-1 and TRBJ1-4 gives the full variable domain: EAEVAQSPRYKITEKSQAVAFWCDPISGHATLYWYRQILGQGPELLVQFQDESVVDDSQLPKDRFSAERLKGVDSTLKIQPAELGDSAMYLCASSLRQGTNEKLFFGSGTQLSVL.

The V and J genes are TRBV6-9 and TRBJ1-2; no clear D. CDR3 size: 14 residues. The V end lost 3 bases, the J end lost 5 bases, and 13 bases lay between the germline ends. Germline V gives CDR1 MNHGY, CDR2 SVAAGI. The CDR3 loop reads CASSYPRGWYGYTF. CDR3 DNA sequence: TGTGCCAGCAGTTACCCGCGAGGGTGGTATGGCTACACCTTC.

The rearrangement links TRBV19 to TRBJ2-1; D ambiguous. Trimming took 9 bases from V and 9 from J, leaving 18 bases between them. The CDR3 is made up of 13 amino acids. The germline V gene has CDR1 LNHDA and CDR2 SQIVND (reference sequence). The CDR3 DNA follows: TGTGCCAGCCTGCCCTCTCCTGTCAGTGAGCAGTTCTTC. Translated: CASLPSPVSEQFF.

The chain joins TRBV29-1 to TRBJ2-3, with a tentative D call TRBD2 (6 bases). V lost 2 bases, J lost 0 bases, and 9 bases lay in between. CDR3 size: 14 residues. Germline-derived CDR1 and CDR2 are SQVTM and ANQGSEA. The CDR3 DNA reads TGCAGCGTTGAACGGGGGACTAGCACAGATACGCAGTATTTT. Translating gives CSVERGTSTDTQYF.

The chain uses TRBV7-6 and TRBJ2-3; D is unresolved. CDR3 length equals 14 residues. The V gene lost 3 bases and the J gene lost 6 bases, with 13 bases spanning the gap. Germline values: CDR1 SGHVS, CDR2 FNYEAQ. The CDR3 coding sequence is TGTGCCAGCAGCTTGTCGGGTATCTTGGATACGCAGTATTTT. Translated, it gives CASSLSGILDTQYF.

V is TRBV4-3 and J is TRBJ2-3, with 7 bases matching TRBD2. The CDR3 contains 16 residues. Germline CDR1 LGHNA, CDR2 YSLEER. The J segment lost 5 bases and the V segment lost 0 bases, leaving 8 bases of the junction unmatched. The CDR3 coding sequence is TGCGCCAGCAGCCAAGAGCGACTAGCACGTAGAGATACGCAGTATTTT. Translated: CASSQERLARRDTQYF.

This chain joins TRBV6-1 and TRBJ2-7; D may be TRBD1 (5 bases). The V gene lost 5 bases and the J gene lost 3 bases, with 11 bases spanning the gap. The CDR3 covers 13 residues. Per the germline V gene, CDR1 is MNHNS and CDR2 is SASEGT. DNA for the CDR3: TGTGCCAGCAGTCTACAGGAGAACTACGAGCAGTACGTC. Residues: CASSLQENYEQYV.

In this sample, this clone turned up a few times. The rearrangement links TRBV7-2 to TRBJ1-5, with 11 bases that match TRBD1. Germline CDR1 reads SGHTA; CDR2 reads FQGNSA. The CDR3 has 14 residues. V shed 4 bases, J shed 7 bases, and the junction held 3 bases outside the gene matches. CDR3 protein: CASSYGTGGQPQHF. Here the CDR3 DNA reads TGTGCCAGCAGCTATGGGACAGGGGGACAGCCCCAGCATTTT.

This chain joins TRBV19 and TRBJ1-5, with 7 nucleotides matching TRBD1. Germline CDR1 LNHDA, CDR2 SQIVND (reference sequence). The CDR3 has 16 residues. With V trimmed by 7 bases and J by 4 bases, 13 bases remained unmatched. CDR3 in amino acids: CASTLGPGGVNQPQHF. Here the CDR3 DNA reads TGTGCCAGTACTCTTGGGCCAGGGGGGGTAAATCAGCCCCAGCATTTT.

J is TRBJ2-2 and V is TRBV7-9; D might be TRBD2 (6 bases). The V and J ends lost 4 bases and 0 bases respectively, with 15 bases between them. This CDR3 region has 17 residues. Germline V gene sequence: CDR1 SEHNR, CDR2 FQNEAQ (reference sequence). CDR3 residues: CASSSRDGGSNTGELFF. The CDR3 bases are TGTGCCAGCAGCTCCCGGGACGGAGGGTCGAACACCGGGGAGCTGTTTTTT.

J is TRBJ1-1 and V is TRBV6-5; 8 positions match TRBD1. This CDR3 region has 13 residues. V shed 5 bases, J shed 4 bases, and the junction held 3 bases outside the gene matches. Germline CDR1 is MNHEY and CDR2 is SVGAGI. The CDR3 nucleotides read TGTGCCAGCAGTCAGACAGGGGCCACTGAAGCTTTCTTT. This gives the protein CASSQTGATEAFF.

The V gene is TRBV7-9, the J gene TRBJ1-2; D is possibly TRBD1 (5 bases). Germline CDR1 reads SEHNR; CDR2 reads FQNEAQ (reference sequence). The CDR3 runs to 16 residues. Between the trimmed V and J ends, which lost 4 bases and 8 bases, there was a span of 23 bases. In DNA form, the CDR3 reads TGTGCCAGCAGCTCGACAGCCCTATACCCTCTAAGGGGCTACACCTTC. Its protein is CASSSTALYPLRGYTF.

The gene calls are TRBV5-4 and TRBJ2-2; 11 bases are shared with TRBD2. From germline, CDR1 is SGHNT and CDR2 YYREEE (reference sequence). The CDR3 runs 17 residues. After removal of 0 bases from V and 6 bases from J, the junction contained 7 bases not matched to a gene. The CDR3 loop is CASSLGRASGRSGELFF. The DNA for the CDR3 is TGTGCCAGCAGCTTGGGCCGTGCTAGCGGGAGGTCCGGGGAGCTGTTTTTT.

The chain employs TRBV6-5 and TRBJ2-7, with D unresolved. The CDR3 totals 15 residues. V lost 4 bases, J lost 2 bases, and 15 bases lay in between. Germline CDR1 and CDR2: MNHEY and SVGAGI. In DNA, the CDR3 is TGTGCCAGCAGTTCCTCTTGGGCAAGCACCTACGAGCAGTACGTC. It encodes CASSSSWASTYEQYV.

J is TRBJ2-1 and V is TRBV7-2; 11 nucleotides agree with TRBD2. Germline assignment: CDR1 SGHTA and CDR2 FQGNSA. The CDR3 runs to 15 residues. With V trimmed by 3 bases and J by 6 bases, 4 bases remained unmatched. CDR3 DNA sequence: TGTGCCAGCAGCTTGGGACTAGCGGTGACCAATGAGCAGTTCTTC. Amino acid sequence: CASSLGLAVTNEQFF. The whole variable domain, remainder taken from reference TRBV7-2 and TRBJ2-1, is GAGVSQSPSNKVTEKGKDVELRCDPISGHTALYWYRQSLGQGLEFLIYFQGNSAPDKSGLPSDRFSAERTGGSVSTLTIQRTQQEDSAVYLCASSLGLAVTNEQFFGPGTRLTVL.

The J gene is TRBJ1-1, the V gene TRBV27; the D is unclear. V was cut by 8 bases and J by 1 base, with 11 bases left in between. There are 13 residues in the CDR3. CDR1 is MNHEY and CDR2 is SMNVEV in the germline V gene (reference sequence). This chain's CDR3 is CASCHRRNTEAFF. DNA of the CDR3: TGTGCCAGCTGTCACAGACGGAACACTGAAGCTTTCTTT.